This TCR beta chain was documented in a study of shared clonotypes between healthy human individuals. A deep-level run was used for the assay. Profiled with immunoSEQ multiplex PCR; TCRdb holds only in-frame clones, not every one. Altogether about 480,000 clones are present, 79% being singletons, with the ten largest covering over 10%. Notes on this clone: Its antigen is not known.

This CDR3 comprises 16 residues. V was pared by 1 base and J by 0 bases, with 4 bases of the junction left unmatched. CDR1 is SGHTA, CDR2 FQGNSA, per germline. Study-wide points: An expected dependence of interdonor clonotype sharing on sequencing depth was noted.

The clonotype originates from a woman between 35 and 50 years old in good health. Some clones in this sample may be carry-over from other donors' samples. This chain uses TRBV7-2 with TRBJ2-3; 7 nucleotides line up with TRBD2. Sequencing was performed on PBMCs. Here the CDR3 DNA reads TGTGCCAGCAGCTTAGTTTCCGGGAGGAGCACAGATACGCAGTATTTT. Its protein product is CASSLVSGRSTDTQYF.